This TCR beta chain was observed in a study of cytomegalovirus exposure and HLA in healthy donors. Study overall: Around 86 million unique TCRs, all from HLA-typed donors, were included in an early release of the data. Study-level points and caveats: Reports showed the classifier diagnosing cytomegalovirus status with high specificity and sensitivity. Later analysis indicated greater clonal expansion among HLA-associated TCR beta chains than among equally common other chains. Presence/absence analyses rested on an assumption that sequencing depth was roughly uniform across donors.

After removal of 4 bases from V and 3 bases from J, the junction contained 6 bases not matched to a gene. Germline loops: CDR1 ENHRY, CDR2 SYGVKD. The CDR3 contains 15 residues. With 60 Vbeta and 13 Jbeta primers, the PCR was carried out. Profiled with immunoSEQ multiplex PCR; TCRdb holds only in-frame clones, not every one. The sample lists 150,000 to 200,000 clones, 75% to 90% occurring once. With respect to this clone: Its antigen is as yet unknown.

The sample comprised PBMCs. The chain uses TRBV10-3 and TRBJ2-7; 10 positions agree with TRBD1. The clonotype comes from a man in his late teens or twenties in good health and CMV-seropositive. The CDR3 loop reads CAISAGDRGGYEQYF. CDR3 DNA: TGTGCCATCAGTGCCGGGGACAGGGGAGGCTACGAGCAGTACTTC.